This record concerns one TCR beta chain sequence. Its specific antigen is unknown. The input lacks base qualities; no much larger clone sits a single base away. The entry originates in a study of blood T cell repertoires in COVID-19 (dated by TCRdb to 2020 to 2022). Context from the whole study: Collaborator samples came from the United States, Italy and Spain and covered acute and convalescent phases of COVID-19. The prospective study material was composed of cDNA or gDNA derived from T cells, B-cell-depleted T cells, or PBMCs. The dataset comprised deeply sampled blood TCRbeta repertoires from subjects exposed to, actively infected with, or recovered from COVID-19. The repertoires were released in a freely available public database meant as a resource for research on the immune response to SARS-CoV-2. The samples were drawn from the first 160 participants of the ongoing ImmuneRACE study and from over a thousand subjects provided by 6 global collaborators. Sample metadata almost always included a de-identified subject ID, COVID-19 status, age in years and sex. HLA class I and class II types, where available, came from metadata supplied by the sample provider rather than from assay-based typing. General study outcomes and caveats: The quantity of clinical and demographic metadata differed by source and by participant and was supplied without curation.

Participants in the prospective study were aged 18 to 89 years, lived in approximately 26 United States geographic areas, and enrolled through a virtual design. In the prospective study, participants were assigned to cohorts based on the clinical history participants reported in a screening survey and a study questionnaire. Exposed participants had been in contact with someone with a PCR-confirmed or clinician-diagnosed COVID-19 case within 2 weeks of study entry. In the prospective study, mobile phlebotomists collected whole blood, serum and a nasopharyngeal or oropharyngeal swab from each participant. Over a roughly 2-month period, participants in the prospective study had the option of providing additional blood draws and questionnaires. Before DNA extraction, prospective study blood samples were shipped either frozen or at room temperature. The immunoSEQ Assay, a bias-controlled multiplex PCR, was used to amplify TCRbeta CDR3 regions from genomic DNA. The study's processing was this. The number of nucleated cells in each sample was estimated by amplification of reference gene primers within the assay. Sequence reads were collapsed and filtered to measure the absolute abundance of every unique TCRbeta CDR3 rearrangement. Productive Simpson clonality was computed per sample as the square root of Simpson's diversity index over productive rearrangements. TCRdb took over this immuneACCESS table, retaining in-frame rearrangements with V and J assigned. Such tables are incomplete; in checked studies, under half of the missing clones stem from an unresolved V gene, and the remainder is unexplained. From that table come the V and J calls and clone size; the DNA was used to work out D and trimming. Within this sample are a few hundred thousand clones, with approximately 85% of them counted one time only. The ten most abundant clones make up 5% to 8% of the sample.

Including the terminal cysteine and phenylalanine, the CDR3 comprises 16 residues. The kept DNA is CDR3 alone, 48 bases in frame from the first base. CDR1 is given as SEHNR and CDR2 as FQNEAQ, both from the germline V gene (reference sequence). Trimming at the junction amounts to 1 base on V and 2 bases on J, and the germline ends lie 12 bases apart. This sequence uses TRBV7-9 and TRBJ1-5; perhaps TRBD1 is the D gene, with 6 bases matching. Sample: PBMCs or T cells enriched from blood (not recorded which). The sequence came from a woman aged 50 to 60 who had been exposed to COVID-19. The CDR3 protein: CASSLVSGVGNQPQHF. The DNA sequence is TGTGCCAGCAGCTTAGTTTCAGGGGTCGGCAATCAGCCCCAGCATTTT.